This T cell receptor (beta chain) was documented in a study of blood T cells in healthy people across ages (dated by TCRdb to the mid-2010s). Regarding the study in general: In model experiments, roughly one uniquely barcoded TCR beta cDNA molecule per two T cells was captured by template switching. To avoid experimental bias, donors of different ages were distributed randomly across sequencing lanes. The study analyzed two additional independent replicas of 1 million unique cDNA reads from the same blood draw for two donors, one aged 18 to 30 and one aged 80 or older. To track age-related changes in TCR beta repertoire diversity, the study relied on deep sequencing normalized with unique cDNA molecular identifiers. The donors were split into four age groups: young (average about 15 years), middle-aged (roughly 39), aged (approximately 60) and long-lived (82).

Reading the germline V gene (reference sequence) gives CDR1 DFQATT and CDR2 SNEGSKA. The CDR3 spans 12 residues, from the cysteine through the phenylalanine. The only DNA kept is the CDR3, 36 bases in frame from the first base. V lost 5 bases and J lost 5 bases, and the count of bases not matched to a germline gene is 3. Libraries were made using 5' RACE. Reads for this sample came from an Illumina HiSeq 2500. A second PCR of roughly 7 to 11 cycles was performed with a sample-barcoded 5' primer and a J-beta primer mix. A template-switch 5' adaptor carrying 12 random nucleotides introduced a unique molecular identifier onto each TCR beta cDNA molecule. At least 2.5 million CDR3-containing paired-end reads were obtained from each sample. First-strand cDNA was synthesized from all RNA with the Mint cDNA synthesis kit, primed by a TRBC-specific oligonucleotide. All cDNA was treated with uracil-DNA glycosylase and then went through a first 18-cycle PCR with the universal primers M1SS and BC2_uni_R. Processing in the source paper ran as follows. Normalization of each sample was performed by random selection of 1 million high-quality reads, each carrying a distinct molecular identifier. Reads with shared molecular identifiers were discarded instead of being binned into consensus sequences. CDR3 identification, clonotype clustering and error correction used MiTCR with a Q25 quality threshold and the strictest error-elimination algorithm. A nonparametric unseen species model with Euler transformation was used to estimate lower-bound total TCR beta diversity. TCRdb reworked the public reads: Q25 trimming with fastp, MiXCR clone assembly, productive beta chains retained. All rows with the same CDR3 protein become a single entry with the most common DNA and genes. The authors' filters were not applied to this entry. The sample table shows more than 800,000 distinct CDR3 sequences, and more than 25% are seen once. The ten largest clones take up 15% to 20% of the sample.

Systemically healthy Caucasian individuals from Russia, 35 to 50 in total and aged about 6 to 90 years, were included as donors. Each donor gave 8 to 10 milliliters of peripheral blood, drawn into EDTA-treated Vacutainer tubes. PBMCs were isolated by Ficoll-Paque density-gradient centrifugation, with at least 7 million obtained per sample. Trizol reagent was used to extract total RNA from the PBMCs, yielding at least 5.5 micrograms per sample. For every donor, flow cytometry on a PBMC aliquot measured the percentage of naive CD45RAhigh/CD27high T cells. Study-wide findings and limitations: As age increased, observed TCR beta diversity per million T cells dropped in a roughly linear way, and a significant reduction was already evident by age 40. Donor CMV infection status was unknown, potentially confounding age-related changes in expanded clonotypes. A strong correlation was found between observed TCR beta diversity and the percentage of naive T cells measured by flow cytometry. The long-lived group showed more naive CD4+ T cells, fewer expanded clones and increased TCR diversity than the aged group, suggesting age selection. Conclusive comparison of naive and antigen-experienced compartments was prevented by the profiling of bulk unsorted PBMCs. Estimates of total diversity based on one million sequenced T cells were regarded as lower bounds and as underestimates.

This clonotype was seen ten or more times. Its antigen is still unknown. Within one base of it there is no much larger clone, and no base qualities were kept. The source of this sequence is an elderly woman in good health. The rearranged segments are TRBV20-1 and TRBJ2-1, and TRBD1 aligns with 7 junction nucleotides. Source material: blood. The DNA sequence is TGCAGTGCTGACAGGGTAGACAATGAGCAGTTCTTC. It encodes CSADRVDNEQFF.